This T cell receptor (beta chain) appears in the sequencing data of a study of blood T cell repertoires in COVID-19. In the authors' methods: Counts of nucleated cells, estimated from reference gene primer amplification, were obtained. The method was immunoSEQ multiplex PCR; TCRdb's version includes in-frame clones alone and lacks a portion of them. V, J and clone size derive from that table, while D and trimming were established from the DNA sequence. The sample lists some 170,000 clones, less than 90% occurring once. Everyone who took part was 18 to 89 years old, and they came from some 23 US areas. Donors were grouped by their self-reported clinical history. The clonotype comes from a human donor with acute COVID-19. The donor label of this sample is uncertain. The sequenced sample consisted of PBMCs or T cells enriched from blood (not recorded which).

CDR3 protein: CASSEGGPLAGPYEQYF. In DNA form, the CDR3 reads TGTGCCAGCAGCGAAGGGGGCCCACTAGCGGGGCCCTACGAGCAGTACTTC. This chain joins TRBV4-2 and TRBJ2-7; TRBD2 matches at 10 bases. The CDR3 spans 17 residues. Looked up from germline, CDR1 is LGHNA and CDR2 is YNFKEQ. The J segment lost 2 bases and the V segment lost 5 bases, leaving 12 bases of the junction unmatched.